The rows below give T cell receptor beta chains drawn from one sample of a study of Ad26.COV2.S vaccination and SARS-CoV-2 variants. The data were produced by immunoSEQ multiplex PCR, yet TCRdb's version contains in-frame clones alone and is incomplete. The profile shows 400,000 to 500,000 clones, approximately 87% of them singletons. The material sequenced was peripheral blood, taken in a trial of Ad26.COV2.S vaccine versus placebo. These receptor sequences come from a person between 18 and 65 years old who received the Ad26.COV2.S COVID-19 vaccine or a placebo. The CDR3 runs from the conserved cysteine through the conserved F or W. D genes are given only for firm matches. Some rows have no size entry. The others give once, few or many, or a class for an expanded clone.

D,J,size,V,CDR3,DNA
.,TRBJ2-2,.,TRBV19,CASSPGGQTTGELFF,TGTGCCAGTAGTCCGGGGGGACAAACGACCGGGGAGCTGTTTTTT
.,TRBJ1-4,.,TRBV2,CASSEEYRDEKLFF,TGTGCCAGCAGTGAAGAATACAGGGATGAAAAACTGTTTTTT
.,TRBJ2-3,once,TRBV7-3,CASSRGPTSSTDTQYF,TGTGCCAGCAGCCGCGGACCTACATCTAGCACAGATACGCAGTATTTT
.,TRBJ1-1,.,TRBV28,CASSLSRFTLNTEAFF,TGTGCCAGCAGTTTATCGAGGTTCACTCTGAACACTGAAGCTTTCTTT
TRBD1,TRBJ2-1,.,TRBV5-4,CASSLPGQGPYNEQFF,TGTGCCAGCAGCTTACCGGGACAGGGGCCCTACAATGAGCAGTTCTTC
TRBD1,TRBJ2-5,.,TRBV28,CASSPLQGIGETQYF,TGTGCCAGCAGTCCCTTACAGGGGATAGGCGAGACCCAGTACTTC
.,TRBJ2-7,few,TRBV7-8,CASSSVLYEQYF,TGTGCCAGCAGCTCTGTTCTCTACGAGCAGTACTTC
.,TRBJ1-5,.,TRBV3-1/TRBV3-2,CASSLGDQPQHF,TGTGCCAGCTCCCTGGGGGATCAGCCCCAGCATTTT
.,TRBJ1-4,.,TRBV18,CASSPSYRKNEKLFF,TGTGCCAGCTCACCAAGTTACAGAAAAAATGAAAAACTGTTTTTT
TRBD1,TRBJ2-5,.,TRBV28,CASSRPTGGQETQYF,TGTGCCAGCAGCCGACCGACAGGGGGCCAAGAGACCCAGTACTTC
.,TRBJ1-5,.,TRBV6-5,CASRKDQPQHF,TGTGCCAGCAGAAAAGATCAGCCCCAGCATTTT
TRBD1,TRBJ2-1,.,TRBV5-6,CASSLRDSNDNEQFF,TGTGCCAGCAGCTTGAGGGACAGTAACGACAATGAGCAGTTCTTC
TRBD1,TRBJ2-7,.,TRBV6-2/TRBV6-3,CASSFHLEGTEYEQYF,TGTGCCAGCAGTTTCCACCTTGAAGGGACAGAATACGAGCAGTACTTC
.,TRBJ1-2,.,TRBV9,CASSVGRYRALYGYTF,TGTGCCAGCAGCGTAGGAAGGTACCGGGCCCTCTATGGCTACACCTTC
TRBD1,TRBJ1-5,.,TRBV6-5,CASSYGQGNNQPQHF,TGTGCCAGCAGTTACGGACAGGGGAACAATCAGCCCCAGCATTTT
TRBD1,TRBJ2-5,.,TRBV7-9,CASSFDRGQGETQYF,TGTGCCAGCAGTTTTGACAGGGGGCAGGGAGAGACCCAGTACTTC
.,TRBJ1-5,few,TRBV19,CASSRRTPHQPQHF,TGTGCCAGTAGTAGACGGACACCCCATCAGCCCCAGCATTTT
.,TRBJ1-1,.,TRBV7-2,CASEKRGGFTEAFF,TGTGCCAGCGAGAAGAGGGGGGGGTTCACTGAAGCTTTCTTT
.,TRBJ1-1,.,TRBV19,CASSVAPAGTEAFF,TGTGCCAGTAGTGTTGCTCCGGCGGGCACTGAAGCTTTCTTT
.,TRBJ2-3,.,TRBV5-1,CASSSYREPGTDTQYF,TGCGCCAGCAGCTCCTATCGGGAGCCGGGCACAGATACGCAGTATTTT
TRBD1,TRBJ2-7,.,TRBV30,CAWSEDRGGNYEQYF,TGTGCCTGGAGTGAGGACAGGGGAGGAAACTACGAGCAGTACTTC
.,TRBJ1-4,.,TRBV12-2,CASRLEGDVGNEKLFF,TGTGCAAGTCGTTTGGAAGGGGACGTAGGGAATGAAAAACTGTTTTTT
.,TRBJ2-7,.,TRBV4-1,CASSQSPGTSYEQYF,TGCGCCAGCAGCCAAAGCCCGGGGACCTCCTACGAGCAGTACTTC
.,TRBJ2-5,.,TRBV11-1,CASSLEGRGETQYF,TGTGCCAGCAGCTTAGAGGGGCGTGGAGAGACCCAGTACTTC
.,TRBJ1-1,.,TRBV7-9,CATRGGGGTEAFF,TGTGCCACCCGAGGGGGGGGCGGCACTGAAGCTTTCTTT
.,TRBJ2-5,.,TRBV5-1,CASSLGGRAPGETQYF,TGCGCCAGCAGCCTAGGAGGACGGGCCCCCGGGGAGACCCAGTACTTC
.,TRBJ2-3,.,TRBV5-6,CASSLFGLESGVDTQYF,TGTGCCAGCAGCTTGTTTGGGTTAGAGTCGGGTGTGGATACGCAGTATTTT
TRBD2,TRBJ2-5,.,TRBV7-3,CASSLGPAGEQETQYF,TGTGCCAGCAGCTTAGGGCCAGCGGGGGAACAAGAGACCCAGTACTTC
.,TRBJ1-6,.,TRBV7-2,CASSLDRFSPLHF,TGTGCCAGCAGCTTAGATCGGTTTTCACCCCTCCACTTT
.,TRBJ2-6,.,TRBV4-3,CASSRSIGLTGANVLTF,TGCGCCAGCAGCCGATCGATCGGTTTAACTGGGGCCAACGTCCTGACTTTC
TRBD1,TRBJ2-7,.,TRBV5-6,CASSTPRQGVSEQYF,TGTGCCAGCAGCACTCCTAGACAGGGCGTATCCGAGCAGTACTTC
.,TRBJ2-5,once,TRBV14,CASSQDRGVETQYF,TGTGCCAGCAGCCAAGATCGAGGGGTGGAGACCCAGTACTTC
.,TRBJ1-4,.,TRBV6-2/TRBV6-3,CASSTTGGTNEKLFF,TGTGCCAGCAGTACGACAGGAGGGACTAATGAAAAACTGTTTTTT
.,TRBJ2-2,once,TRBV7-6,CASSLAPLKRDTGELFF,TGTGCCAGCAGCTTAGCACCTTTAAAACGGGACACCGGGGAGCTGTTTTTT
TRBD2,TRBJ2-5,.,TRBV5-1,CASSLAVAGVWETQYF,TGCGCCAGCAGCTTGGCGGTAGCGGGGGTATGGGAGACCCAGTACTTC
.,TRBJ1-4,.,TRBV7-9,CASSPRGGLNEKLFF,TGTGCCAGCAGCCCTCGAGGGGGTTTAAATGAAAAACTGTTTTTT
.,TRBJ1-2,few,TRBV6-5,CASRLDRDIYGYTF,TGTGCCAGCAGATTAGACCGGGACATCTATGGCTACACCTTC
.,TRBJ2-5,.,TRBV10-3,CAISESWRSQETQYF,TGTGCCATCAGTGAGTCGTGGCGGTCACAAGAGACCCAGTACTTC
.,TRBJ2-2,.,TRBV6-5,CASSYSGDQNTGELFF,TGTGCCAGCAGTTACTCGGGGGACCAGAACACCGGGGAGCTGTTTTTT
TRBD1,TRBJ1-6,.,TRBV27,CASSWGQGNSPLHF,TGTGCCAGCAGTTGGGGACAGGGAAATTCACCCCTCCACTTT
.,TRBJ2-1,.,TRBV6-2/TRBV6-3,CASSYSIPSEQFF,TGTGCCAGCAGTTACTCGATCCCCTCTGAGCAGTTCTTC
TRBD1,TRBJ1-2,.,TRBV11-2,CASSLVGQGTYGYTF,TGTGCCAGCAGCTTAGTTGGACAGGGTACCTATGGCTACACCTTC
.,TRBJ2-3,.,TRBV11-3,CASSLDRTFDTQYF,TGTGCCAGCAGTCTGGACAGAACCTTTGATACGCAGTATTTT
TRBD2,TRBJ2-5,.,TRBV6-2/TRBV6-3,CASSSGLAGGGTQYF,TGTGCCAGCAGCTCCGGACTAGCGGGAGGGGGGACCCAGTACTTC
TRBD1,TRBJ1-2,.,TRBV19,CASSQTGTGGDYGYTF,TGTGCCAGTAGTCAAACCGGGACAGGGGGCGACTATGGCTACACCTTC
.,TRBJ2-5,.,TRBV3-1/TRBV3-2,CASSQGLKETQYF,TGTGCCAGCAGCCAGGGCCTAAAAGAGACCCAGTACTTC
.,TRBJ2-7,.,TRBV6-1,CASSDTPRSSYEQYF,TGTGCCAGCAGTGACACACCGAGGAGCTCCTACGAGCAGTACTTC
.,TRBJ1-5,.,TRBV4-1,CASSPAASNQPQHF,TGCGCCAGCAGCCCCGCCGCTAGCAATCAGCCCCAGCATTTT
TRBD1,TRBJ2-2,.,TRBV14,CASSPDRGRVTGELFF,TGTGCCAGCAGCCCGGACAGGGGGCGGGTCACCGGGGAGCTGTTTTTT
.,TRBJ2-1,.,TRBV2,CASSLVRVGEQFF,TGTGCCAGCAGTCTAGTGAGGGTGGGGGAGCAGTTCTTC
.,TRBJ2-3,.,TRBV7-2,CASSLEWGGPDTQYF,TGTGCCAGCAGCCTGGAATGGGGGGGCCCAGATACGCAGTATTTT
TRBD1,TRBJ2-2,.,TRBV10-3,CATRQGTNTGELFF,TGTGCCACTAGACAGGGGACGAACACCGGGGAGCTGTTTTTT
TRBD2,TRBJ2-7,.,TRBV6-5,CASQAGGPYEQYF,TGTGCCAGCCAAGCGGGGGGGCCCTACGAGCAGTACTTC
.,TRBJ1-5,.,TRBV7-9,CASSLQGPGRNQPQHF,TGTGCCAGCAGTCTACAGGGACCAGGACGGAATCAGCCCCAGCATTTT